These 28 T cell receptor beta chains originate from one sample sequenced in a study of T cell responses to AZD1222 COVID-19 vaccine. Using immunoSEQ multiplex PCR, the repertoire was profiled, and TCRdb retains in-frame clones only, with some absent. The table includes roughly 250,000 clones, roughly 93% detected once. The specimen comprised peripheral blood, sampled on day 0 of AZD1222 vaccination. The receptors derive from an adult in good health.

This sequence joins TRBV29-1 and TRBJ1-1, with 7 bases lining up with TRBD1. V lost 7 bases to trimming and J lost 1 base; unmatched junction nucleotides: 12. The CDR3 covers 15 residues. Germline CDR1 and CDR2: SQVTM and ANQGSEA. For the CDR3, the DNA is TGCAGCGCCCGAACGCCACACAGGGGGAACACTGAAGCTTTCTTT. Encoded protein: CSARTPHRGNTEAFF.

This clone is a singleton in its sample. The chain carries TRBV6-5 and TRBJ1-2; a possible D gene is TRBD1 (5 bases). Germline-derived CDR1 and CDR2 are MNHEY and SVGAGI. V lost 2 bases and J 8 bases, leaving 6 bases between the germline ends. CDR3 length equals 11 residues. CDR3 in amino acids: CASSYRQGYTF. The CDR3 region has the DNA TGTGCCAGCAGTTACCGACAGGGCTACACCTTC.

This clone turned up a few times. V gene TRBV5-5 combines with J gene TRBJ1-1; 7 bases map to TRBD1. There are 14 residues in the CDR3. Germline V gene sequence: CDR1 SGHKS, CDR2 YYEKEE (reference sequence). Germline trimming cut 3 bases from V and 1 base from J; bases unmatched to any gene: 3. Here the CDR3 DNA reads TGTGCCAGCAGCTGGGACAGAGCGAACACTGAAGCTTTCTTT. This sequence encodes CASSWDRANTEAFF.

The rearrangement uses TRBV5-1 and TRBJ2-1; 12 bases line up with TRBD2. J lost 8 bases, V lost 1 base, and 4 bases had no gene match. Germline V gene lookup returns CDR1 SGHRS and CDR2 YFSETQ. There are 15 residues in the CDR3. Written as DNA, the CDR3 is TGCGCCAGCAGCTTGATGCTAGCGGGAGGGGATGAGCAGTTCTTC. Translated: CASSLMLAGGDEQFF. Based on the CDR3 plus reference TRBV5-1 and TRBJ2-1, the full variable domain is KAGVTQTPRYLIKTRGQQVTLSCSPISGHRSVSWYQQTPGQGLQFLFEYFSETQRNKGNFPGRFSGRQFSNSRSEMNVSTLELGDSALYLCASSLMLAGGDEQFFGPGTRLTVL.

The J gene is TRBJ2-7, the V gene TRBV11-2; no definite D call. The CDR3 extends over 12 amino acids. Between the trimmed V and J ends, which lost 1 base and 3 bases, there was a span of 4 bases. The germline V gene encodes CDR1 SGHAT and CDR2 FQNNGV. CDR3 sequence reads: CASSLGVYEQYF. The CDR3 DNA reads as TGTGCCAGCAGCTTAGGAGTCTACGAGCAGTACTTC.

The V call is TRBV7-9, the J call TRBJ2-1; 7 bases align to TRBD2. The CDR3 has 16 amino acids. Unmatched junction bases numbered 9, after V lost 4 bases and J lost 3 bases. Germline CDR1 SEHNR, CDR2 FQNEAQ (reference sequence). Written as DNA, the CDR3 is TGTGCCAGCAGCTCCGACCCGGGACTACACTACAATGAGCAGTTCTTC. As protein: CASSSDPGLHYNEQFF.

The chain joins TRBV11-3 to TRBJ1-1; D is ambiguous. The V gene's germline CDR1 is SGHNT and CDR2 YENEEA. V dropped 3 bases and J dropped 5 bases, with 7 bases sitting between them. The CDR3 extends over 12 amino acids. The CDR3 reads CASSFGETEAFF. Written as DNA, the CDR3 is TGTGCCAGCAGCTTCGGGGAGACTGAAGCTTTCTTT.

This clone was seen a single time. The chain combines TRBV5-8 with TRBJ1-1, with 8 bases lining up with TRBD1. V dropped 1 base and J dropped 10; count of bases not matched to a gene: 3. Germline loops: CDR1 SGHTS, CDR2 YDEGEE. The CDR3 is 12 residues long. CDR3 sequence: CASSLPDRGAFF. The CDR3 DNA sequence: TGTGCCAGCAGCTTGCCAGACAGGGGAGCTTTCTTT.

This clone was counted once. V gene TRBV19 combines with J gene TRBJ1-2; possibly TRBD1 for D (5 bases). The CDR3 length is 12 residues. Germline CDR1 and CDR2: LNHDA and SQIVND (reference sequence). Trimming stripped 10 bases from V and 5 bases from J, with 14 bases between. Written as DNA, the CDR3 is TGTGCCACTAGCCGGGGGTTGTATGGCTACACCTTC. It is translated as CATSRGLYGYTF.

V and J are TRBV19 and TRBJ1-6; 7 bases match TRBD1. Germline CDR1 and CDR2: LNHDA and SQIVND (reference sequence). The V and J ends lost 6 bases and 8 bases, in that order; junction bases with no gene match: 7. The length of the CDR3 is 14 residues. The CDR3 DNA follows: TGTGCCAGTAGGGGACAGAATCTAGATTCACCCCTCCACTTT. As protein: CASRGQNLDSPLHF.

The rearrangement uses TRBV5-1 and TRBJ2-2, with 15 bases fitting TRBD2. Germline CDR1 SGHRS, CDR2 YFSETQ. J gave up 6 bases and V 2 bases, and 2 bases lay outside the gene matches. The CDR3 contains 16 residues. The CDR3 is CASSLRTSGGAGELFF. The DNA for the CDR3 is TGCGCCAGCAGCTTAAGGACTAGCGGGGGGGCCGGGGAGCTGTTTTTT.

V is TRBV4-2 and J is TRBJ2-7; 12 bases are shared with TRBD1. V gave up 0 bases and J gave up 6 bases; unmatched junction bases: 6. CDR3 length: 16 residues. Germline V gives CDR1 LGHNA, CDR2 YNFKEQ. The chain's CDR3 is CASSQDAGTGGREQYF. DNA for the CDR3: TGTGCCAGCAGCCAAGATGCCGGGACAGGGGGCCGCGAGCAGTACTTC.

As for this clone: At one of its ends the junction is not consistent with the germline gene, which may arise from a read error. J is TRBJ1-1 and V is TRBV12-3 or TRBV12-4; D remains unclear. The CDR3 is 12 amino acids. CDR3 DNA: TGTGCCAGCAGTTTGGCCGCCCCTGAGGCTTTCTTT. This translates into CASSLAAPEAFF.

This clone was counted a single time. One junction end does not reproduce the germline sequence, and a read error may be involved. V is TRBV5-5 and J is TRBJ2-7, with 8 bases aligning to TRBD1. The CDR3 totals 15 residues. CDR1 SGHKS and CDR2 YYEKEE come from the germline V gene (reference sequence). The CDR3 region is CASSLDRAFSYEQYF. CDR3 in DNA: TGTGCCAGCAGTTTGGACAGGGCCTTCTCCTACGAGCAGTACTTC.

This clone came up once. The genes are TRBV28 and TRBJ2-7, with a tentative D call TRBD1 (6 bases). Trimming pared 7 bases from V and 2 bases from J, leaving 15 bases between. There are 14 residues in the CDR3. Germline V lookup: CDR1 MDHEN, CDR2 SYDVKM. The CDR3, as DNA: TGTGCCAGCACCAGAAGACAGGCCACCTACGAGCAGTACTTC. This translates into CASTRRQATYEQYF. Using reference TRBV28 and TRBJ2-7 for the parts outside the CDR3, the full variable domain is DVKVTQSSRYLVKRTGEKVFLECVQDMDHENMFWYRQDPGLGLRLIYFSYDVKMKEKGDIPEGYSVSREKKERFSLILESASTNQTSMYLCASTRRQATYEQYFGPGTRLTVT.

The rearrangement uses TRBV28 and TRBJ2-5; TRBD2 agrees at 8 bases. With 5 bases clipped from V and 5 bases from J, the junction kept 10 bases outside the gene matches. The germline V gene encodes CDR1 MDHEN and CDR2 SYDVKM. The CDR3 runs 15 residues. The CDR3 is CASSHLTGGIETQYF. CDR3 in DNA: TGTGCCAGCAGTCACCTCACGGGGGGGATCGAGACCCAGTACTTC.

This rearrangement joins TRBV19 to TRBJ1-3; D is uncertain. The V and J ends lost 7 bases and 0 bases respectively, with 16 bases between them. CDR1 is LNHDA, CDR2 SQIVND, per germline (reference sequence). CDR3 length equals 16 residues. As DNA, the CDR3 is TGTGCCAGTATCCCCTCATGGGCCAACTCTGGAAACACCATATATTTT. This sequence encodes CASIPSWANSGNTIYF.

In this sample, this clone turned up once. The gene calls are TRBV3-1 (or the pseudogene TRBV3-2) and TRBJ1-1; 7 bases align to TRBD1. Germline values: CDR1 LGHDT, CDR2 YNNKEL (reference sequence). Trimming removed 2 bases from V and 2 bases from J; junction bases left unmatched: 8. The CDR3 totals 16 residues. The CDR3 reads CASSQRQGGENTEAFF. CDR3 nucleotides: TGTGCCAGCAGCCAAAGGCAGGGGGGGGAAAACACTGAAGCTTTCTTT.

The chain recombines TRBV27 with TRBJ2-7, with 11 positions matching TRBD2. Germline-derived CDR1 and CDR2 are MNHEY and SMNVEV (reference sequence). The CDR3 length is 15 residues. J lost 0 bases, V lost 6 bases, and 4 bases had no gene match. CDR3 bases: TGTGCCAGCAGGAAAACTAGCGGGGGCTCCTACGAGCAGTACTTC. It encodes CASRKTSGGSYEQYF.

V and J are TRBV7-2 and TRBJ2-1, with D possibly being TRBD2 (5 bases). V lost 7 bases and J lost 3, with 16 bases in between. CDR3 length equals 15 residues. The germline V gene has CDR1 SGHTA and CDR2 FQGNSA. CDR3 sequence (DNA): TGTGCCAGCACCCCGAGGGTTATGGTCTACAATGAGCAGTTCTTC. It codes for CASTPRVMVYNEQFF.

CDR3 coding DNA: TGTGCCAGCAGCCAGTGGCCCACCCTTTATGAAAAACTGTTTTTT. This codes for CASSQWPTLYEKLFF. J is TRBJ1-4 and V is TRBV7-2; D ambiguous. This CDR3 has 15 amino acids. CDR1 and CDR2 (germline): SGHTA, FQGNSA. Trimming pared 5 bases from V and 6 bases from J, leaving 16 bases between.

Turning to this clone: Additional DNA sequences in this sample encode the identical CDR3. CDR3 sequence: CASRLGGYGYTF. In DNA form, the CDR3 reads TGTGCCAGCAGGCTGGGGGGGTATGGCTACACCTTC. The V call is TRBV28, the J call TRBJ1-2; possibly TRBD1 for D (5 bases). The germline CDR1 and CDR2 sequences are MDHEN and SYDVKM. Trimming pared 6 bases from V and 5 bases from J, leaving 10 bases between. This CDR3 comprises 12 residues.

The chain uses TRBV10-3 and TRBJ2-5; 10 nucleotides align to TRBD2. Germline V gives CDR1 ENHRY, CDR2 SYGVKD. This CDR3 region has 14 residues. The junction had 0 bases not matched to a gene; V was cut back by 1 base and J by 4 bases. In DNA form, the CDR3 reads TGTGCCATCAGTGAGTTAGCGGGGGGAGAGACCCAGTACTTC. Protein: CAISELAGGETQYF.

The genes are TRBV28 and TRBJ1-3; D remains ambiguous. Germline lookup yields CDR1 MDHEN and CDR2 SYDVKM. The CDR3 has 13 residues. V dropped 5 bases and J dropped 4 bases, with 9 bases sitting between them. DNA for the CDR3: TGTGCCAGCAGTCTTGGGTACGGAAACACCATATATTTT. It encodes CASSLGYGNTIYF.

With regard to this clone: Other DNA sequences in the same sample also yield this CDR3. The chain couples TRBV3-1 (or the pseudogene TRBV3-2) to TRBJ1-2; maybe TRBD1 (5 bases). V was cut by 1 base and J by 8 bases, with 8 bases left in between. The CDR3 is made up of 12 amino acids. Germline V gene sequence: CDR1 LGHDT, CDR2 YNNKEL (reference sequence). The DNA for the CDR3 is TGTGCCAGCAGCCAAGGTAGGGGAGGCTACACCTTC. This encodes CASSQGRGGYTF.

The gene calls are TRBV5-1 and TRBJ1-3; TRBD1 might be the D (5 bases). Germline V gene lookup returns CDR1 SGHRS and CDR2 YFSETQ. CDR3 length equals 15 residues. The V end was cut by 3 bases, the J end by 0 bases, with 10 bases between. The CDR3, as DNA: TGCGCCAGCAGCTACACAGGTAGCTCTGGAAACACCATATATTTT. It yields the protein CASSYTGSSGNTIYF.

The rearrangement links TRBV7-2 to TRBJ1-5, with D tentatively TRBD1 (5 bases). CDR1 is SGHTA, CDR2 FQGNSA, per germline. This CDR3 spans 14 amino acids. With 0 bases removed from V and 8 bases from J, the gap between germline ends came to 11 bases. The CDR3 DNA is TGTGCCAGCAGCTTAGCGAGGGGAAGGAAGCCCCAGCATTTT. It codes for CASSLARGRKPQHF.

CDR3 DNA sequence: TGTGCCAGCAGCCCAAACTCGGCCAATGGCTACACCTTC. Its translation: CASSPNSANGYTF. The V call is TRBV7-9, the J call TRBJ1-2; D uncertain. This CDR3 region has 13 residues. The V end lost 5 bases, the J end lost 6 bases, and 13 bases lay between the germline ends. Germline V gene lookup returns CDR1 SEHNR and CDR2 FQNEAQ (reference sequence).